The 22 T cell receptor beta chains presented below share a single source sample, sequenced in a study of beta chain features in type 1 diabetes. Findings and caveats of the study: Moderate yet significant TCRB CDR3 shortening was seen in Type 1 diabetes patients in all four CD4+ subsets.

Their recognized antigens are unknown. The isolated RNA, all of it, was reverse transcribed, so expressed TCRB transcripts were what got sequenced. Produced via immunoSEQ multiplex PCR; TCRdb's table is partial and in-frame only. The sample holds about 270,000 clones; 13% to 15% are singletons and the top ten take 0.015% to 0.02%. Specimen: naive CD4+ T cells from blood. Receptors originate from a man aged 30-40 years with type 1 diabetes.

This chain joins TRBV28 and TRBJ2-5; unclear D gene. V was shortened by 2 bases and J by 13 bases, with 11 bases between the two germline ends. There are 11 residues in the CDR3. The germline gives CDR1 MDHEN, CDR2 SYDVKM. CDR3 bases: TGTGCCAGCAGTTTAGGCAGGTCCATGTACTTC. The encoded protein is CASSLGRSMYF.

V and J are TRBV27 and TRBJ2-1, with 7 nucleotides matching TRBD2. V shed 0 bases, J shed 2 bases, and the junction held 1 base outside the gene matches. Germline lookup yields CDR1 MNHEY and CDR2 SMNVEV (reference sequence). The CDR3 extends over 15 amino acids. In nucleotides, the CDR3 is TGTGCCAGCAGTTTATCCGGGACTACCTACAATGAGCAGTTCTTC. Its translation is CASSLSGTTYNEQFF.

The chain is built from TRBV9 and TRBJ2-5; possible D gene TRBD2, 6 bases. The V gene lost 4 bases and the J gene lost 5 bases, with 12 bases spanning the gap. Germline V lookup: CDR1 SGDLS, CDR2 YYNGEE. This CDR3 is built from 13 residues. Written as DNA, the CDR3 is TGTGCCAGCAGCTCCCGGGGGTGGGAGACCCAGTACTTC. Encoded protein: CASSSRGWETQYF. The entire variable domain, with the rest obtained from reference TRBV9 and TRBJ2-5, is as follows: DSGVTQTPKHLITATGQRVTLRCSPRSGDLSVYWYQQSLDQGLQFLIQYYNGEERAKGNILERFSAQQFPDLHSELNLSSLELGDSALYFCASSSRGWETQYFGPGTRLLVL.

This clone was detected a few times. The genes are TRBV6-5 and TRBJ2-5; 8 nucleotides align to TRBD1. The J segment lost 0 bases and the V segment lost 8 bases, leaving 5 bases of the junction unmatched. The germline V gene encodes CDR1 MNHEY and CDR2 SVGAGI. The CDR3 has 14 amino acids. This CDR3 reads CASRRTGNQETQYF. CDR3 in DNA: TGTGCCAGCCGTAGGACAGGGAACCAAGAGACCCAGTACTTC.

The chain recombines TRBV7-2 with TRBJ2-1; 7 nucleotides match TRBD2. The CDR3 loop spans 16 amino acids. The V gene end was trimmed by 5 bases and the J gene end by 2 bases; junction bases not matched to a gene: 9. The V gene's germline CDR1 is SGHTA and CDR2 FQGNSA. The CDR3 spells CASSGYSGSTYNEQFF. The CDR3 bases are TGTGCCAGCAGCGGATATAGCGGGTCCACCTACAATGAGCAGTTCTTC. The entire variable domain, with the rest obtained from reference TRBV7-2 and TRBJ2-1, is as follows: GAGVSQSPSNKVTEKGKDVELRCDPISGHTALYWYRQSLGQGLEFLIYFQGNSAPDKSGLPSDRFSAERTGGSVSTLTIQRTQQEDSAVYLCASSGYSGSTYNEQFFGPGTRLTVL.

CDR3 in DNA: TGCAGCGTTCAGGGACTAGCGGTACAAGAGACCCAGTACTTC. Protein: CSVQGLAVQETQYF. V is TRBV29-1 and J is TRBJ2-5; 11 bases are a match to TRBD2. Trimming at V came to 5 bases and at J to 2 bases, leaving 4 bases not matched to a gene. Germline V lookup: CDR1 SQVTM, CDR2 ANQGSEA. The CDR3 runs 14 residues. The full variable domain, rest sourced from reference TRBV29-1 and TRBJ2-5, is SAVISQKPSRDICQRGTSLTIQCQVDSQVTMMFWYRQQPGQSLTLIATANQGSEATYESGFVIDKFPISRPNLTFSTLTVSNMSPEDSSIYLCSVQGLAVQETQYFGPGTRLLVL.

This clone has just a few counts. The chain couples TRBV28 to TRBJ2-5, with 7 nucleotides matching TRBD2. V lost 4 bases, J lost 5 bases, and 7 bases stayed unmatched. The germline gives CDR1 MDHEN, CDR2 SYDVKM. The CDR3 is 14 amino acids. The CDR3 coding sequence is TGTGCCAGCAGTTCGGCTAGCGGCGGGGAGACCCAGTACTTC. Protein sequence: CASSSASGGETQYF.

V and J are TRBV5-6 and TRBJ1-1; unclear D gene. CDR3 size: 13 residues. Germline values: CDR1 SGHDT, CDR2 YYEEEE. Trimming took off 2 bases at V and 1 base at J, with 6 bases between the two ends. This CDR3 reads CASSLARNTEAFF. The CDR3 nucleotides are TGTGCCAGCAGCTTAGCAAGGAACACTGAAGCTTTCTTT.

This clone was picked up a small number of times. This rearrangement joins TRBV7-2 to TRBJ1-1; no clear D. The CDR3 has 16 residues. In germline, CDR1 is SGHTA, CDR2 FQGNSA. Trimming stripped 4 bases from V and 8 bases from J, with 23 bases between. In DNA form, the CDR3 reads TGTGCCAGCAGCTCTTTAGGTCTGGCGGCGGGGTCAGAAGCTTTCTTT. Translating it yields CASSSLGLAAGSEAFF.

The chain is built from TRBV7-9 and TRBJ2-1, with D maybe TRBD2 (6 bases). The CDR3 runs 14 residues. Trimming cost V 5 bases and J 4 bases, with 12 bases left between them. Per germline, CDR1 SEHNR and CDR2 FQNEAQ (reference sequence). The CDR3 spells CASSLSTSYNEQFF. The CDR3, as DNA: TGTGCCAGCAGCCTATCGACTAGTTACAATGAGCAGTTCTTC.

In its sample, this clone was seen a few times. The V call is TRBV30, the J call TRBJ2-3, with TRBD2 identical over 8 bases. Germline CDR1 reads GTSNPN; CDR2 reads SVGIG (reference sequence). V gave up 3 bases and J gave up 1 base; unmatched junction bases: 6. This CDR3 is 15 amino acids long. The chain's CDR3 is CAWRFALAGTDTQYF. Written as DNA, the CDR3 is TGTGCCTGGAGGTTCGCACTAGCGGGCACAGATACGCAGTATTTT.

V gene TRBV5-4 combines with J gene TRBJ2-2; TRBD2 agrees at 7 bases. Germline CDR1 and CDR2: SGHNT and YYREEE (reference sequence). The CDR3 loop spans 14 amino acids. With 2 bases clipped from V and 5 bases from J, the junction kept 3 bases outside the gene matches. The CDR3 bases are TGTGCCAGCAGCTTCGACGGGGGGACCGGGGAGCTGTTTTTT. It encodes CASSFDGGTGELFF.

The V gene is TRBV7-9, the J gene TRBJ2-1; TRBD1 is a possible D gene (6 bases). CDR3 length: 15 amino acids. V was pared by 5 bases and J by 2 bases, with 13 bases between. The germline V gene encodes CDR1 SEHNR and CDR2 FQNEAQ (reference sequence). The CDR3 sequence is CASSPQGGPYNEQFF. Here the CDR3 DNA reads TGTGCCAGCAGCCCACAGGGTGGGCCCTACAATGAGCAGTTCTTC.

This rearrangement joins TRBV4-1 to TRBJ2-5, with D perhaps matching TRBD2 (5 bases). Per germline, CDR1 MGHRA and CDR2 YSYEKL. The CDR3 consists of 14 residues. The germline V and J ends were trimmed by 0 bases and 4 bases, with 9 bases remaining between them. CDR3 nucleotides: TGCGCCAGCAGCCAAGATCGAGGAGGAGAGACCCAGTACTTC. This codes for CASSQDRGGETQYF.

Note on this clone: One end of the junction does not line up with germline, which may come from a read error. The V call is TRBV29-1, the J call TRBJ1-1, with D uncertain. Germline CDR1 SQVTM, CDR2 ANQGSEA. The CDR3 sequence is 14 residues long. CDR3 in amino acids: CSAELLGKNTEAFF. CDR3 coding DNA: TGCAGCGCTGAATTACTTGGTAAGAACACTGAAGCTTTCTTT. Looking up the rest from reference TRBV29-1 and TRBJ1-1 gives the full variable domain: SAVISQKPSRDICQRGTSLTIQCQVDSQVTMMFWYRQQPGQSLTLIATANQGSEATYESGFVIDKFPISRPNLTFSTLTVSNMSPEDSSIYLCSAELLGKNTEAFFGQGTRLTVV.

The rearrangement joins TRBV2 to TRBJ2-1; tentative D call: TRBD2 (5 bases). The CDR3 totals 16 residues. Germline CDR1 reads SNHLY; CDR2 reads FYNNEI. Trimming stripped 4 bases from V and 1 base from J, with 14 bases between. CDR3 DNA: TGTGCCAGCAGTGGACCTACTAGTCCTTCCTACAATGAGCAGTTCTTC. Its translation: CASSGPTSPSYNEQFF.

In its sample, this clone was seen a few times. In nucleotides, the CDR3 is TGTGCCACCAGCACTAGCTTGGACGACGAGCAGTACTTC. Translation gives CATSTSLDDEQYF. The chain couples TRBV15 to TRBJ2-7, with D tentatively TRBD2 (5 bases). V dropped 4 bases and J dropped 5 bases, with 12 bases sitting between them. Germline V CDR1 and CDR2: LNHNV, YYDKDF (reference sequence). This CDR3 is 13 amino acids long. The entire variable domain, with the rest obtained from reference TRBV15 and TRBJ2-7, is as follows: DAMVIQNPRYQVTQFGKPVTLSCSQTLNHNVMYWYQQKSSQAPKLLFHYYDKDFNNEADTPDNFQSRRPNTSFCFLDIRSPGLGDTAMYLCATSTSLDDEQYFGPGTRLTVT.

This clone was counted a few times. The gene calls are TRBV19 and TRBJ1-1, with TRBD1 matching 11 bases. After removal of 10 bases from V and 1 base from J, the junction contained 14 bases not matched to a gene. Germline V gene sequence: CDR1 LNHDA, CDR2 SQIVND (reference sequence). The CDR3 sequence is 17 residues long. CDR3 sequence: CATRGQGAILSNTEAFF. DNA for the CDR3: TGTGCCACCCGAGGACAGGGGGCAATACTATCGAACACTGAAGCTTTCTTT.

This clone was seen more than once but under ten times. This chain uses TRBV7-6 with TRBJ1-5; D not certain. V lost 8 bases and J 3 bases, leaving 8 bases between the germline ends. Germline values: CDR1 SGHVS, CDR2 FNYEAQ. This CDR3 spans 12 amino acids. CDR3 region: CASGQSNQPQHF. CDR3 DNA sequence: TGTGCCAGCGGGCAGTCCAATCAGCCCCAGCATTTT.

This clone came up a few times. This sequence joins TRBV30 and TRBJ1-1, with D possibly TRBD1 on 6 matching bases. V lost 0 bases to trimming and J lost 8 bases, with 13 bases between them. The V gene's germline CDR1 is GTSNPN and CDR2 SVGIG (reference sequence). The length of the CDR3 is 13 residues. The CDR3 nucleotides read TGTGCCTGGAGTGTCAACCGCGACAGGGAAGCTTTCTTT. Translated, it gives CAWSVNRDREAFF.

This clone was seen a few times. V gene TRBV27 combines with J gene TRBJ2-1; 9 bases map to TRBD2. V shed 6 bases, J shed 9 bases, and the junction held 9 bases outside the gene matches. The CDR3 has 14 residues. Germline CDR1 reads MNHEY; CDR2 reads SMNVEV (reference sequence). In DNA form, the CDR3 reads TGTGCCAGCAGGTCGCTAGCGGGATTGGCTGAGCAGTTCTTC. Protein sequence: CASRSLAGLAEQFF.

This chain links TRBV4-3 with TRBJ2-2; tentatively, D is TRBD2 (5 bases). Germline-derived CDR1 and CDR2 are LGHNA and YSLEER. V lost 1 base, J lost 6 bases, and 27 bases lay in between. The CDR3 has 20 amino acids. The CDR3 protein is CASSQAAPTEASTSPGELFF. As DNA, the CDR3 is TGCGCCAGCAGCCAAGCCGCCCCCACTGAGGCTAGCACTTCGCCCGGGGAGCTGTTTTTT.